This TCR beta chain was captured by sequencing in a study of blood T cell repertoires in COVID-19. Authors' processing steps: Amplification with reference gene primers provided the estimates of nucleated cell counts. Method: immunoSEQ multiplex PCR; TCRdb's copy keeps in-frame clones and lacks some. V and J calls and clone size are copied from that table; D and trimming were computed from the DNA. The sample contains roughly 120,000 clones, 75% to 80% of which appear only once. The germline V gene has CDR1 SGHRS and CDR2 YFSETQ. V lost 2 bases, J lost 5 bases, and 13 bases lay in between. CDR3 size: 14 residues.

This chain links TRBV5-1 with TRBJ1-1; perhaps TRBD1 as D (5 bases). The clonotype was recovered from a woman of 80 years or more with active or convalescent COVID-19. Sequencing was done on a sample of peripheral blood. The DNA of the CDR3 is TGCGCCAGCAGCTTATCGGGGGAGGGGACTGAAGCTTTCTTT. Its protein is CASSLSGEGTEAFF.